The present TCR beta chain was sequenced within a study of blood T cell repertoires in COVID-19. Overall study: Sample material is recorded as cDNA or gDNA derived from T cells, B-cell-depleted T cells, or PBMCs.

The data were produced by immunoSEQ multiplex PCR, yet TCRdb's version contains in-frame clones alone and is incomplete. The profile shows roughly 40,000 clones, roughly nine tenths of them singletons. After removal of 0 bases from V and 1 base from J, the junction contained 8 bases not matched to a gene. This CDR3 contains 17 residues. The germline CDR1 and CDR2 sequences are SGHRS and YFSETQ. V and J are TRBV5-1 and TRBJ1-2; 8 bases fit TRBD1. The TCR sequence derives from a human donor in a cohort sampled during active COVID-19. The source material was peripheral blood. The CDR3 DNA is TGCGCCAGCAGCTTGGGAGACAGGGGATCTTTTAACTATGGCTACACCTTC. It yields the protein CASSLGDRGSFNYGYTF. Full variable domain (missing parts from reference TRBV5-1 and TRBJ1-2): KAGVTQTPRYLIKTRGQQVTLSCSPISGHRSVSWYQQTPGQGLQFLFEYFSETQRNKGNFPGRFSGRQFSNSRSEMNVSTLELGDSALYLCASSLGDRGSFNYGYTFGSGTRLTVV.